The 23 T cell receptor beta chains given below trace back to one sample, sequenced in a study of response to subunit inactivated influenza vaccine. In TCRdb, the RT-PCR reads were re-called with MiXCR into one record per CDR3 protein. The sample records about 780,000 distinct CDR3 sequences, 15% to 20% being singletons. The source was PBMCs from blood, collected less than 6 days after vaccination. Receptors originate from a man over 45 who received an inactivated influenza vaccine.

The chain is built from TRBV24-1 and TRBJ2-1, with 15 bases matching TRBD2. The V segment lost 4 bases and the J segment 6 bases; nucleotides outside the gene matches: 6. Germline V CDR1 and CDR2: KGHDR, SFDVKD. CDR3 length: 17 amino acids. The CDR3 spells CATSDPGTSGRTNEQFF. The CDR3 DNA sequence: TGTGCCACCAGTGACCCCGGGACTAGCGGGAGGACCAATGAGCAGTTCTTC.

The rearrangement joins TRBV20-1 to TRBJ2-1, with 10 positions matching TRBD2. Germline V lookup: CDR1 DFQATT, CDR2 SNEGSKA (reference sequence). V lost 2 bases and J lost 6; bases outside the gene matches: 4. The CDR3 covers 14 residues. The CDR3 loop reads CSARPGLATNEQFF. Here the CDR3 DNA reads TGCAGTGCTAGACCGGGACTAGCGACCAATGAGCAGTTCTTC.

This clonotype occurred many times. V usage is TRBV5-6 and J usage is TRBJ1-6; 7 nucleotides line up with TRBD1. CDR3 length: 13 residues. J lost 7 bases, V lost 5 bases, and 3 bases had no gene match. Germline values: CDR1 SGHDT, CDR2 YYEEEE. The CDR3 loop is CASSLTGNSPLHF. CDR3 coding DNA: TGTGCCAGCAGTTTGACAGGGAATTCACCCCTCCACTTT.

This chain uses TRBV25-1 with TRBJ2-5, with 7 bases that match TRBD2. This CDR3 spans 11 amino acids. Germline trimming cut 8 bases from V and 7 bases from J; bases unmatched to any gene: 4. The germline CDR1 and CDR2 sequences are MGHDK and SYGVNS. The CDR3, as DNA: TGTGCCAGCGGCGGGGAGGGGACCCAGTACTTC. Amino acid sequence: CASGGEGTQYF.

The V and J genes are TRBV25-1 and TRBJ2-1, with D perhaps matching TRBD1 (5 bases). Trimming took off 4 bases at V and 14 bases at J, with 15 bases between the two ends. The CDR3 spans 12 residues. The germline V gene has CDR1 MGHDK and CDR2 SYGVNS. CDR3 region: CASSGHRGPEFF. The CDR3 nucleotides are TGTGCCAGCAGTGGACATAGGGGTCCCGAGTTCTTC.

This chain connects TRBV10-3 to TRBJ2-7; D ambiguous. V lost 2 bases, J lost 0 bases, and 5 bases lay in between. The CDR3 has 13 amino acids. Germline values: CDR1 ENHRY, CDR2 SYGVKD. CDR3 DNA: TGTGCCATCAGTGAGGCCCACTCCTACGAGCAGTACTTC. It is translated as CAISEAHSYEQYF.

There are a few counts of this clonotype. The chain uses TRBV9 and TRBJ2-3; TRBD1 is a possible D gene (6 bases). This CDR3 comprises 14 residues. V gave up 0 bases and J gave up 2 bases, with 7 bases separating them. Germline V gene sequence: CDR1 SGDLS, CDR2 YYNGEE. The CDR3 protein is CASSVGQVTDTQYF. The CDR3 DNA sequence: TGTGCCAGCAGCGTAGGACAGGTCACAGATACGCAGTATTTT.

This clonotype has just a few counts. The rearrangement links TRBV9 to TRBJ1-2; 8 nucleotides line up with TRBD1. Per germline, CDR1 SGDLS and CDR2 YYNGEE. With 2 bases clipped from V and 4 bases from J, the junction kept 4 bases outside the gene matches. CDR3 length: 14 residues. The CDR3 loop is CASSVGQGFYGYTF. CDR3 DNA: TGTGCCAGCAGCGTCGGACAGGGCTTCTATGGCTACACCTTC.

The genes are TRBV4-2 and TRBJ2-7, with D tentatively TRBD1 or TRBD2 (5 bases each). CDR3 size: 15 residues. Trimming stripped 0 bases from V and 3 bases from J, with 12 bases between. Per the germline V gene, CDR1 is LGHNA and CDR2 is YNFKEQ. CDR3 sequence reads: CASSQEGGGLYEQYF. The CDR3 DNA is TGTGCCAGCAGCCAAGAAGGTGGGGGTCTCTACGAGCAGTACTTC.

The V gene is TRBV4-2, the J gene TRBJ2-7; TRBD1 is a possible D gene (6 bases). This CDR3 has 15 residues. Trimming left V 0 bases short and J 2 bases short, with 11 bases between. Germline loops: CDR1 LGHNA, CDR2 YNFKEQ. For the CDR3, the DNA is TGTGCCAGCAGCCAAGAACAGGGTGGTCCCTACGAGCAGTACTTC. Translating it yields CASSQEQGGPYEQYF.

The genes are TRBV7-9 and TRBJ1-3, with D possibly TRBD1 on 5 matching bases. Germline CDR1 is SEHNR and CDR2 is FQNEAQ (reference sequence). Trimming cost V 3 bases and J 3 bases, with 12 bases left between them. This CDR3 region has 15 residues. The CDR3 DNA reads TGTGCCAGCAGCTTCGACCGCGGGGGTGGAAACACCATATATTTT. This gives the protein CASSFDRGGGNTIYF.

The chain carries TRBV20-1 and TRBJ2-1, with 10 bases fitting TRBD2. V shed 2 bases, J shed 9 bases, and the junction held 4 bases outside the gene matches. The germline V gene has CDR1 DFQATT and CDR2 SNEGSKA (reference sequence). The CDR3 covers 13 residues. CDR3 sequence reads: CSARTSGVPEQFF. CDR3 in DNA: TGCAGTGCTAGAACTAGCGGGGTACCTGAGCAGTTCTTC.

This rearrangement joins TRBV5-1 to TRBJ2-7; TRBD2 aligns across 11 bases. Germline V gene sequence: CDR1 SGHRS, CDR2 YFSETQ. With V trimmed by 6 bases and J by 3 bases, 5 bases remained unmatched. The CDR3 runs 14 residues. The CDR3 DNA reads TGCGCCAGCACAGGGACTAGCGGAAACTACGAGCAGTACTTC. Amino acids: CASTGTSGNYEQYF.

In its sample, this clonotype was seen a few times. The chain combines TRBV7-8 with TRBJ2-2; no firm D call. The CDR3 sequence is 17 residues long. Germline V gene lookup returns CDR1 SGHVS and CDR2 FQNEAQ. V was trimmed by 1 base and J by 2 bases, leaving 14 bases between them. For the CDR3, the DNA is TGTGCCAGCAGCTTAGATGTAGAGATCCCCAACACCGGGGAGCTGTTTTTT. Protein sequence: CASSLDVEIPNTGELFF.

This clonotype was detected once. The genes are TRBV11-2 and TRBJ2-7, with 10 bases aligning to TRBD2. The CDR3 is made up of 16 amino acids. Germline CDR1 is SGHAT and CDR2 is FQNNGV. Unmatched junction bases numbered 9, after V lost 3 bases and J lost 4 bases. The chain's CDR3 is CASSLGSGGAPYEQYF. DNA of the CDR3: TGTGCCAGCAGCTTGGGAAGCGGGGGGGCTCCTTACGAGCAGTACTTC.

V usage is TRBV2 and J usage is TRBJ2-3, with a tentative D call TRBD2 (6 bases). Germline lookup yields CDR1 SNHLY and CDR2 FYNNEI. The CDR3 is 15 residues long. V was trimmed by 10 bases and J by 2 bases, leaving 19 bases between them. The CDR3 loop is CANNPGTGLTDTQYF. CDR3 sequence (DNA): TGTGCCAACAACCCAGGGACTGGTCTCACAGATACGCAGTATTTT. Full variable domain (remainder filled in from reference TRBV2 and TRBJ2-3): EPEVTQTPSHQVTQMGQEVILRCVPISNHLYFYWYRQILGQKVEFLVSFYNNEISEKSEIFDDQFSVERPDGSNFTLKIRSTKLEDSAMYFCANNPGTGLTDTQYFGPGTRLTVL.

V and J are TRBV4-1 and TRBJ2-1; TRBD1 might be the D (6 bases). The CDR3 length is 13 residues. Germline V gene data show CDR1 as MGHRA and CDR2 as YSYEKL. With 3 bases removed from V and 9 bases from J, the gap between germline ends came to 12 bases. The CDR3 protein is CASSHPRGSEQFF. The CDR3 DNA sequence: TGCGCCAGCAGCCATCCCAGGGGTAGTGAGCAGTTCTTC.

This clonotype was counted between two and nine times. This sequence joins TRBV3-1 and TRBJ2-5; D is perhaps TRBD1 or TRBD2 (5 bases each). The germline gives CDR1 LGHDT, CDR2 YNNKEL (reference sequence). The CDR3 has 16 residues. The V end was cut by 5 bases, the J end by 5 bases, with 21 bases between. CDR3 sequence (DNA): TGTGCCAGCAGCTCACGGGACCACGGCGGTTGGGAGACCCAGTACTTC. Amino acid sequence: CASSSRDHGGWETQYF.

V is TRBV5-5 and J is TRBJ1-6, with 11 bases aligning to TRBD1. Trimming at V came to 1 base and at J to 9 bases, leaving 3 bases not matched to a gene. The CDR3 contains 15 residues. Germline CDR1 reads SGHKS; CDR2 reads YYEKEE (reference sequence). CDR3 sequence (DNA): TGTGCCAGCAGCTTGCGGGACAGGGGGAGTTCACCCCTCCACTTT. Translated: CASSLRDRGSSPLHF.

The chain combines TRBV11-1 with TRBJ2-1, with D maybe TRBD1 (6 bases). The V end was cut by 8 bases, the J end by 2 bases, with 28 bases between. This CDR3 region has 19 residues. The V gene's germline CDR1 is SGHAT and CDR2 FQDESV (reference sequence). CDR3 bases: TGTGCCAGCTATTTCCCTAAGACAGGTCAAAGAGGACCCTACAATGAGCAGTTCTTC. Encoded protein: CASYFPKTGQRGPYNEQFF.

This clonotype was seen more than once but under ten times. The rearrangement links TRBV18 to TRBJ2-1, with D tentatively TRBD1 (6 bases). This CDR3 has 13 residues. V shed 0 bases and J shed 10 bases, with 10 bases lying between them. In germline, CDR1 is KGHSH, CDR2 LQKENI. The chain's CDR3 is CASSPPIGQEQFF. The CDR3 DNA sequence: TGTGCCAGCTCACCACCGATAGGACAGGAGCAGTTCTTC.

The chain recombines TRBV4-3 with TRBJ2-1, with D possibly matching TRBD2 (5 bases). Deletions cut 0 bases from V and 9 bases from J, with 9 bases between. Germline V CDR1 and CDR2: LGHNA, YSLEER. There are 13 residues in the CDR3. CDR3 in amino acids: CASSQDLAGEQFF. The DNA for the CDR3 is TGCGCCAGCAGCCAAGATCTGGCGGGTGAGCAGTTCTTC.

The CDR3 region is CASRPNRGYEQYF. For the CDR3, the DNA is TGTGCCAGCAGACCGAACAGGGGCTACGAGCAGTACTTC. V and J are TRBV6-2 or TRBV6-3 and TRBJ2-7, with 7 nucleotides matching TRBD1. Trimming cost V 6 bases and J 3 bases; bases outside gene matches: 5. This CDR3 spans 13 amino acids. From germline, CDR1 is MNHEY and CDR2 SVGEGT.